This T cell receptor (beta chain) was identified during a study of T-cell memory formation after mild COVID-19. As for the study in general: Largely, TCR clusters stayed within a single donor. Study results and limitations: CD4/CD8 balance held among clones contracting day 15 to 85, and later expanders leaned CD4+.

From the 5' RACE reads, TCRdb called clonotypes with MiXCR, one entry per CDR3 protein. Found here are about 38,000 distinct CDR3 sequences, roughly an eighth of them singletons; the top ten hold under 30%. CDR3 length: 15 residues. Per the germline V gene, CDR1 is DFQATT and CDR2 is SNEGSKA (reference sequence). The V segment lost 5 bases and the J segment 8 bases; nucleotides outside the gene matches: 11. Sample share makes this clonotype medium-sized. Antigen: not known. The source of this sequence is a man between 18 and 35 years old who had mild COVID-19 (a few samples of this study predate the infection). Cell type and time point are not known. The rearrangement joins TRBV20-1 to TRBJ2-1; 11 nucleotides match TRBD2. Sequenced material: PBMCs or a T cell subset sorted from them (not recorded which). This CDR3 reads CSALLAGGLSHEQFF. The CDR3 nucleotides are TGCAGTGCTCTCCTAGCGGGGGGACTAAGTCATGAGCAGTTCTTC.